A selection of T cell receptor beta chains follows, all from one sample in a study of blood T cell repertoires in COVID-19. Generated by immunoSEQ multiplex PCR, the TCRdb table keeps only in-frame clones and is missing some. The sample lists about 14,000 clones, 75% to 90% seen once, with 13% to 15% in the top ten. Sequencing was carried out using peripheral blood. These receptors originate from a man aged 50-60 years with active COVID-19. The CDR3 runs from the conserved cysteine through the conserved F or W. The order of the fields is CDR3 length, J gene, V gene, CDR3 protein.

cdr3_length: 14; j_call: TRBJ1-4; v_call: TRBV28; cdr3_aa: CASRRQGSNEKLFF
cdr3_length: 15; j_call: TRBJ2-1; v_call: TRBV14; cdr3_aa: CASGGTSGNYNEQFF
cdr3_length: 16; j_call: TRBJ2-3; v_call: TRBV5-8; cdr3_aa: CASSLGSGRKSDTQYF
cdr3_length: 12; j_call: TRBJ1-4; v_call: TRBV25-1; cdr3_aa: CASSEREEKLFF
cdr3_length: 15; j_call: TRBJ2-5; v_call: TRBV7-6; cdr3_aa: CASSFTSSGRETQYF
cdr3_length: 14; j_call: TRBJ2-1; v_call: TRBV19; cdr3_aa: CASTPSGRNYEQFF
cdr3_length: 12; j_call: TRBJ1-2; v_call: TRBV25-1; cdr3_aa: CASMDRGDGYTF
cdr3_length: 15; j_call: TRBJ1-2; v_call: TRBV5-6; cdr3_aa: CASSLGGRGLGGYTF
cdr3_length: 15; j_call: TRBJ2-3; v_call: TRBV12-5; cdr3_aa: CASGTGTGYTDTQYF
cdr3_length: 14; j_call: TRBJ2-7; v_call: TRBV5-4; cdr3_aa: CASSATQGAYEQYF
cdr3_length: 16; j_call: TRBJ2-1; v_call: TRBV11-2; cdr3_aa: CASSLILAGGSNEQFF
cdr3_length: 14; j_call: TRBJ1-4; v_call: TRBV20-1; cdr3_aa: CSASQGIANEKLFF
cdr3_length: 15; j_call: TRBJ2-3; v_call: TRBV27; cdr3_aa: CASSFGTSGSDTQYF
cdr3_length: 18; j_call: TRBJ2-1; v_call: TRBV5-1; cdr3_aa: CASSPSRDRTSSYNEQFF
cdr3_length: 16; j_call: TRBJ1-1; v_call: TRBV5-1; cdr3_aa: CASSLGQGTVNTEAFF
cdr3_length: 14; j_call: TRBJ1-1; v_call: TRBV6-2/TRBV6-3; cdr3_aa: CASSFPGLNTEAFF
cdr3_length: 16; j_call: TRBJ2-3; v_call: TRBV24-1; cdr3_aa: CATSDLGLAGPDTQYF
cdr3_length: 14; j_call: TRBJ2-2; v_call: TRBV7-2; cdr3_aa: CASARGANTGELFF
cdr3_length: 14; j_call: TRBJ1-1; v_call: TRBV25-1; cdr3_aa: CASSDQQGASEAFF
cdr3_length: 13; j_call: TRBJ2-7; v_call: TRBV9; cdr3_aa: CASSVASSYEQYF
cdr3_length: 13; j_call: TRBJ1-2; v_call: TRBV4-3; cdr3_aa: CASSRVEGNGYTF
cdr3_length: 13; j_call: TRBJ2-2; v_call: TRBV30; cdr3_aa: CAWQGTSAGELFF
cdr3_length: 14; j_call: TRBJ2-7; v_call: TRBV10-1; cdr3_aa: CASRGLAGWLEQYF
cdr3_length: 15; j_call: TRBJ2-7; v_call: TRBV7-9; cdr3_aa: CASSPRNRRSYEQYF
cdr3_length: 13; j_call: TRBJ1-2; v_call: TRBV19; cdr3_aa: CASSIVKGNGYTF
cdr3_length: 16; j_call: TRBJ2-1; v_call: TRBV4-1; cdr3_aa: CASSQDQRSSYNEQFF
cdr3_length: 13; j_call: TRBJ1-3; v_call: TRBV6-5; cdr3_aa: CAIQDIIRNTIYF
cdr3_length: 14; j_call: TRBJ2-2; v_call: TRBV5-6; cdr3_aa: CASSYDRATGELFF
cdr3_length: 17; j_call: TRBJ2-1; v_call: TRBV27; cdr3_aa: CASSPRDRDFSYNEQFF
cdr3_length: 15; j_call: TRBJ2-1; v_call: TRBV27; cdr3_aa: CASSSGTSGYNEQFF
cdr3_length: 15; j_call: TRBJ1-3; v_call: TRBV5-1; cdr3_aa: CASSLTGAAGNTIYF
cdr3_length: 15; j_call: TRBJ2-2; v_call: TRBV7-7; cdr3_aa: CASSRTLGFPGELFF
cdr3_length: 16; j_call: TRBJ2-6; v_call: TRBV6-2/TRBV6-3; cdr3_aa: CASSYSPTGEANVLTF
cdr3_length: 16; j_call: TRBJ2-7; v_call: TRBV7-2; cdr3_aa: CASSQYPGLAGDEQYF
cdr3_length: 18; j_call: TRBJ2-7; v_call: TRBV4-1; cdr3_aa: CASSQDRTSGTLNYEQYF
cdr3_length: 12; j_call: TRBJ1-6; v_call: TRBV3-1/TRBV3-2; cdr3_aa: CASSRTGDRLHF
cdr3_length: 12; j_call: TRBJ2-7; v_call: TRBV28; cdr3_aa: CASSLLSLEQYF